This TCR beta chain derives from a study of blood T cell repertoires in COVID-19. Germline lookup yields CDR1 SGHRS and CDR2 YFSETQ. V was pared by 0 bases and J by 0 bases, with 8 bases between. CDR3 length equals 15 residues. In the source study's methods: The authors estimated nucleated cell counts from reference gene primer amplification. Some clones are missing from TCRdb's copy, which holds only in-frame ones; the method was immunoSEQ multiplex PCR. V, J and clone size were drawn from that table, and D and trimming were deduced from the DNA. The sample records about 150,000 clones, 70% to 90% being singletons.

Specimen: peripheral blood. The clonotype comes from a man between 70 and 80 years old with acute or convalescent COVID-19. The V gene is TRBV5-1, the J gene TRBJ2-3, with D maybe TRBD2 (6 bases). In nucleotides, the CDR3 is TGCGCCAGCAGCTTGGAACTAGCCAGCACAGATACGCAGTATTTT. Translated: CASSLELASTDTQYF. The whole variable domain, filled in from reference TRBV5-1 and TRBJ2-3, reads KAGVTQTPRYLIKTRGQQVTLSCSPISGHRSVSWYQQTPGQGLQFLFEYFSETQRNKGNFPGRFSGRQFSNSRSEMNVSTLELGDSALYLCASSLELASTDTQYFGPGTRLTVL.